This passage covers 10 T cell receptor beta chains from one sample sequenced in a study of blood T cell repertoires in COVID-19. Sequenced by immunoSEQ multiplex PCR; TCRdb stores in-frame clones only, minus some. The data contain tens of thousands of clones, more than 85% of them seen just once; the ten biggest clones take up approximately 8.1%. Sequences were obtained from peripheral blood. These receptors were taken from a man older than 75 with active or convalescent COVID-19.

About this clone: The sample contains more than one DNA sequence encoding this CDR3. The chain joins TRBV6-5 to TRBJ1-6, with D hard to call. Germline-derived CDR1 and CDR2 are MNHEY and SVGAGI. The CDR3 contains 15 residues. V was cut by 0 bases and J by 4 bases, with 7 bases left in between. DNA for the CDR3: TGTGCCAGCAGTTACTCGGGCAGATATAATTCACCCCTCCACTTT. Its translation is CASSYSGRYNSPLHF.

The chain uses TRBV11-2 and TRBJ2-5, with 7 bases fitting TRBD2. Germline V gene sequence: CDR1 SGHAT, CDR2 FQNNGV. There are 16 residues in the CDR3. Trimming removed 1 base from V and 5 bases from J; junction bases left unmatched: 10. The CDR3 is CASSLGRRGVGETQYF. CDR3 bases: TGTGCCAGCAGCTTAGGCCGTCGGGGGGTCGGGGAGACCCAGTACTTC.

The chain recombines TRBV27 with TRBJ2-2; TRBD1 is a possible D gene (5 bases). Trimming removed 3 bases at V and 3 bases at J, with 14 bases between. CDR1 and CDR2 from the germline V gene are MNHEY and SMNVEV (reference sequence). This CDR3 is built from 16 residues. CDR3 sequence (DNA): TGTGCCAGCAGTTTTCAGCAGGGTGGGGACACCGGGGAGCTGTTTTTT. Its protein product is CASSFQQGGDTGELFF.

V is TRBV5-8 and J is TRBJ1-6; D possibly corresponds to TRBD1 (6 bases). Trimming left V 4 bases short and J 6 bases short, with 23 bases between. This CDR3 contains 18 residues. Germline values: CDR1 SGHTS, CDR2 YDEGEE. CDR3 DNA sequence: TGTGCCAGCAGCATGCTCCCCGGAACAGGGCTTGGTAATTCACCCCTCCACTTT. Encoded protein: CASSMLPGTGLGNSPLHF.

This chain connects TRBV11-2 to TRBJ2-5, with TRBD2 matching over 7 bases. CDR1 and CDR2 from the germline V gene are SGHAT and FQNNGV. This CDR3 has 15 residues. Trimming at V came to 8 bases and at J to 9 bases, leaving 18 bases not matched to a gene. The CDR3: CASALLRGEGGPQYF. The CDR3 DNA reads as TGTGCCAGCGCTTTACTACGGGGGGAGGGCGGGCCCCAGTACTTC. Supplemented by reference TRBV11-2 and TRBJ2-5, the full variable domain reads EAGVAQSPRYKIIEKRQSVAFWCNPISGHATLYWYQQILGQGPKLLIQFQNNGVVDDSQLPKDRFSAERLKGVDSTLKIQPAKLEDSAVYLCASALLRGEGGPQYFGPGTRLLVL.

The rearrangement links TRBV19 to TRBJ1-4; D remains unclear. Per germline, CDR1 LNHDA and CDR2 SQIVND (reference sequence). Trimming removed 3 bases from V and 7 bases from J, with 3 bases in between. The CDR3 runs 11 residues. The CDR3 loop reads CASSMREKLFF. For the CDR3, the DNA is TGTGCCAGTAGTATGCGTGAAAAACTGTTTTTT.

The chain is built from TRBV6-4 and TRBJ2-1; D call uncertain. Trimming took off 6 bases at V and 0 bases at J, with 12 bases between the two ends. Germline CDR1 is MRHNA and CDR2 is SNTAGT. The CDR3 is 15 residues long. CDR3 in amino acids: CASRAGSSSYNEQFF. CDR3 coding DNA: TGTGCCAGCAGAGCAGGATCCAGCTCCTACAATGAGCAGTTCTTC.

The chain links TRBV7-8 to TRBJ1-3, with D possibly matching TRBD1 (6 bases). Looked up from germline, CDR1 is SGHVS and CDR2 is FQNEAQ. CDR3 size: 13 residues. Trimming shortened V by 5 bases and J by 3 bases, and 8 bases separated the two germline ends. CDR3 region: CASSPGVGNTIYF. The CDR3 nucleotides are TGTGCCAGCAGCCCAGGGGTTGGAAACACCATATATTTT. Looking up the rest from reference TRBV7-8 and TRBJ1-3 gives the full variable domain: GAGVSQSPRYKVAKRGQDVALRCDPISGHVSLFWYQQALGQGPEFLTYFQNEAQLDKSGLPSDRFFAERPEGSVSTLKIQRTQQEDSAVYLCASSPGVGNTIYFGEGSWLTVV.

The chain recombines TRBV7-2 with TRBJ2-1, with 8 bases matching TRBD2. Germline V gene sequence: CDR1 SGHTA, CDR2 FQGNSA. The CDR3 covers 15 residues. J was trimmed by 8 bases and V by 5 bases; bases with no gene match: 11. CDR3 loop: CASSRLGLAKDEQFF. CDR3 sequence (DNA): TGTGCCAGCAGCCGCCTTGGACTAGCTAAGGATGAGCAGTTCTTC.

The CDR3 loop reads CATSSLGGNTIYF. The DNA of the CDR3 is TGTGCCACCTCTAGCCTTGGCGGAAACACCATATATTTT. The rearrangement joins TRBV24-1 to TRBJ1-3, with D uncertain. The CDR3 totals 13 residues. Trimming stripped 9 bases from V and 4 bases from J, with 12 bases between. CDR1 and CDR2 from the germline V gene are KGHDR and SFDVKD.